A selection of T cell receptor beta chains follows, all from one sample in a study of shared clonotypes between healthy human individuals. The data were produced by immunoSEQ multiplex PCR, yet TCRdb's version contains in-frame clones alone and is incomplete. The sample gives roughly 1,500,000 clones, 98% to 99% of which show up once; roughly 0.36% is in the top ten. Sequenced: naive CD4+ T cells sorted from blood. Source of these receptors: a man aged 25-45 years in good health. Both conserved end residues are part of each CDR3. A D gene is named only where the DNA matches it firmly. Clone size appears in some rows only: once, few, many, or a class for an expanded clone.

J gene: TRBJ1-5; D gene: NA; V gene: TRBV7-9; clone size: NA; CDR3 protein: CASSLGRGQPQHF; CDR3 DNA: TGTGCCAGCAGCTTAGGTCGGGGTCAGCCCCAGCATTTT
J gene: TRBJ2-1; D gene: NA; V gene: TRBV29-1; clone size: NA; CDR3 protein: CSVVIQGTYNEQFF; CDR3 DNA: TGCAGCGTTGTGATTCAGGGTACTTACAATGAGCAGTTCTTC
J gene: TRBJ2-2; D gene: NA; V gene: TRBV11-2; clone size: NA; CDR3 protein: CASSLVIWGEPTGELFF; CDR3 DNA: TGTGCCAGCAGCTTAGTCATTTGGGGGGAACCCACCGGGGAGCTGTTTTTT
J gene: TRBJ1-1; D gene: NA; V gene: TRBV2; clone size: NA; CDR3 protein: CASRPYIPNTEAFF; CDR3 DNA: TGTGCCAGCAGACCATATATACCGAACACTGAAGCTTTCTTT
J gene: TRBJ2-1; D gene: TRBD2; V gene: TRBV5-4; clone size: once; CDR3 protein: CAVLAGGNEQFF; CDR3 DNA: TGTGCCGTCTTAGCGGGAGGTAATGAGCAGTTCTTC
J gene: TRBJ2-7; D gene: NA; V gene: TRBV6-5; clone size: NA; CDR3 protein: CASSYVQGSIYEQYF; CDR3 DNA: TGTGCCAGCAGTTACGTCCAGGGGAGTATTTACGAGCAGTACTTC
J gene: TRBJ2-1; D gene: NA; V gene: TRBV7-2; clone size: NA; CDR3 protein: CACSSGLAREQFF; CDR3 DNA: TGTGCCTGCAGCTCCGGACTTGCTCGTGAGCAGTTCTTC
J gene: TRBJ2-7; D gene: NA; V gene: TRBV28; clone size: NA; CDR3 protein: CASSPDFAYEQYF; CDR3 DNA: TGTGCCAGCAGCCCGGACTTTGCCTACGAGCAGTACTTC
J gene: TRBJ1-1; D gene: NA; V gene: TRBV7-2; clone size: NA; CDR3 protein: CASSPRAGLNTEAFF; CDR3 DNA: TGTGCCAGCAGCCCCCGGGCAGGGTTGAACACTGAAGCTTTCTTT
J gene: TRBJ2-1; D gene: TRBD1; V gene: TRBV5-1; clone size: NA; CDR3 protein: CASSLVQGAVNEQFF; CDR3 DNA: TGCGCCAGCAGCTTGGTGCAGGGGGCTGTAAATGAGCAGTTCTTC